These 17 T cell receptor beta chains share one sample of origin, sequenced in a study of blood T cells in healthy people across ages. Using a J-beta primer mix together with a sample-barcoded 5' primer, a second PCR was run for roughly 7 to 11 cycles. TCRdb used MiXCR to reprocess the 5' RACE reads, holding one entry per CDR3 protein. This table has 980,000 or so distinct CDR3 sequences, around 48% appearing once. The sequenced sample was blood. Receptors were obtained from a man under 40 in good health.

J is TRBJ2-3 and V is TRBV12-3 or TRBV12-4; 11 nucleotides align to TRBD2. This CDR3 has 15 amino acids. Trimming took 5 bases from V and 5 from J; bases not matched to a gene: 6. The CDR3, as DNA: TGTGCCAGCAGTATTAGCGGGGGGGCACAAGATACGCAGTATTTT. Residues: CASSISGGAQDTQYF.

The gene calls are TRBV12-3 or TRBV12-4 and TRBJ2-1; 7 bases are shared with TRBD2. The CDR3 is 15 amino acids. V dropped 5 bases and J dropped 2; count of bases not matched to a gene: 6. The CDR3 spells CASSPPGLTYNEQFF. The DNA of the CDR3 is TGTGCCAGCAGTCCGCCGGGACTAACCTACAATGAGCAGTTCTTC.

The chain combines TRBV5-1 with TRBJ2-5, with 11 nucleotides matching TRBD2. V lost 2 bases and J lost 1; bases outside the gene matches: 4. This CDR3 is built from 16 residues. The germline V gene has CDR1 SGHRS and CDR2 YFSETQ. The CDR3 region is CASSFGGTSGQETQYF. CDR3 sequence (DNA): TGCGCCAGCAGCTTTGGAGGGACTAGCGGCCAAGAGACCCAGTACTTC.

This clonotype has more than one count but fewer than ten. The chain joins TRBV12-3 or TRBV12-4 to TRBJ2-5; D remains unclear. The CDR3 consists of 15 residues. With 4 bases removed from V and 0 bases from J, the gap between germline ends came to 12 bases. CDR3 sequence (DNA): TGTGCCAGCAGTTCCCTTTCGGGCAACCAAGAGACCCAGTACTTC. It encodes CASSSLSGNQETQYF.

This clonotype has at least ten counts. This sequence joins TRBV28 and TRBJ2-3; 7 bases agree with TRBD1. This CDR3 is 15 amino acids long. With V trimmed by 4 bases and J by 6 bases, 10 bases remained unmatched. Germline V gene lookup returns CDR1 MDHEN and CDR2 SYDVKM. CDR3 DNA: TGTGCCAGCAGTTCCGGGACAGCTCATTTTGATACGCAGTATTTT. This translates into CASSSGTAHFDTQYF.

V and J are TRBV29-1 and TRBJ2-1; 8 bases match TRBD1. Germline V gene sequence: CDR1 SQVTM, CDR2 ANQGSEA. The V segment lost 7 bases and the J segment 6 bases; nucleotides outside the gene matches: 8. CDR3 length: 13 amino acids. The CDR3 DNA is TGCAGCGGGGGACAGGTCAGTTTCAATGAGCAGTTCTTC. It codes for CSGGQVSFNEQFF.

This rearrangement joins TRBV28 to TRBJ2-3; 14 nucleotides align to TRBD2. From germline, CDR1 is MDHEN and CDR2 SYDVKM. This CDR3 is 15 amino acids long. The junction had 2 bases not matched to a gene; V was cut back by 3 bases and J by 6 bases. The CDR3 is CASSFRLAGGDTQYF. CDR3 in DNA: TGTGCCAGCAGTTTTAGACTAGCGGGAGGGGATACGCAGTATTTT.

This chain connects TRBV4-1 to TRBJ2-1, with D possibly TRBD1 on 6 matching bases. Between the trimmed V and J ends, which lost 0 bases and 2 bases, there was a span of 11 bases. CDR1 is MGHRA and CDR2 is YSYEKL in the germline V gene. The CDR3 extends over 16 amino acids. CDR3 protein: CASSQEDRQTYNEQFF. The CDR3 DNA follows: TGCGCCAGCAGCCAAGAAGACAGGCAGACCTACAATGAGCAGTTCTTC.

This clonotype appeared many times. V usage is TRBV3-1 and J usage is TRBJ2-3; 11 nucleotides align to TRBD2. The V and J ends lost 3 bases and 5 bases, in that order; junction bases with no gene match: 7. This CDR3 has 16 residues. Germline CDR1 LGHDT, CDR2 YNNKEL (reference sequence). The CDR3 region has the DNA TGTGCCAGCAGCCAGCTGACTAGCGGGAAGGGAGATACGCAGTATTTT. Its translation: CASSQLTSGKGDTQYF.

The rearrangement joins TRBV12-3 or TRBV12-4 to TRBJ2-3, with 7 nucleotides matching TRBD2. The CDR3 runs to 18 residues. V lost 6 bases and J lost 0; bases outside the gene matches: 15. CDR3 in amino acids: CASSAGVHRGLSTDTQYF. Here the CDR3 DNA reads TGTGCCAGCAGCGCGGGGGTACACCGGGGACTTAGCACAGATACGCAGTATTTT.

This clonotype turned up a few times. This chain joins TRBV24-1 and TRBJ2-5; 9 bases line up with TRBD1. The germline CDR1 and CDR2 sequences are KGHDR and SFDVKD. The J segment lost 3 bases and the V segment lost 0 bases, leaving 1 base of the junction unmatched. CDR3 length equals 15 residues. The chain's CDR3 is CATSDLTGGEETQYF. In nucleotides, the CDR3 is TGTGCCACCAGTGATTTGACAGGGGGCGAAGAGACCCAGTACTTC.

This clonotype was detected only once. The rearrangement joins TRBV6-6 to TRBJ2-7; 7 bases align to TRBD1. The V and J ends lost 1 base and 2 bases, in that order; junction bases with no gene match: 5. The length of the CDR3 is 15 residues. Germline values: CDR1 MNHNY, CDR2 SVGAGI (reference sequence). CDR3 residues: CASSYWGTDPYEQYF. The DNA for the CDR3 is TGTGCCAGCAGTTACTGGGGGACAGACCCCTACGAGCAGTACTTC.

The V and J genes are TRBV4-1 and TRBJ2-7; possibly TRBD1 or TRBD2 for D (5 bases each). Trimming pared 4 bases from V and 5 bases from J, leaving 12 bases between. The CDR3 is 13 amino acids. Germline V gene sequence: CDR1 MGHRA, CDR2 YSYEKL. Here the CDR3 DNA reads TGCGCCAGCAGCCTCGTGGGGGACGACGAGCAGTACTTC. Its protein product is CASSLVGDDEQYF.

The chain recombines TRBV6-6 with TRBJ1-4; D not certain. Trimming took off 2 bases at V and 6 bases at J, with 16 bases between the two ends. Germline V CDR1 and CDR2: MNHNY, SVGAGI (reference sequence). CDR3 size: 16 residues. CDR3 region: CASSYRPRATDEKLFF. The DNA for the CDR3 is TGTGCCAGCAGTTACAGGCCGAGAGCCACGGATGAAAAACTGTTTTTT.

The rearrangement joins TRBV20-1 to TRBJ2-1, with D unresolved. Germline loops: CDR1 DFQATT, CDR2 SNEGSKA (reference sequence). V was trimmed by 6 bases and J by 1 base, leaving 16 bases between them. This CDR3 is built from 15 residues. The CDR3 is CSATPLIESYNEQFF. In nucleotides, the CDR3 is TGCAGTGCAACCCCCCTGATTGAGTCCTACAATGAGCAGTTCTTC.

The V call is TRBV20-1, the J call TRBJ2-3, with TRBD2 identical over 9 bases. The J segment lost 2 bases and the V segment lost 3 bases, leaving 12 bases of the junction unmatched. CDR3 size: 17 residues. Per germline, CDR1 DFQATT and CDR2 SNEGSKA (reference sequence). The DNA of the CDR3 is TGCAGTGCTAGGCAAAGTAGCGGGGGCCCGTACACAGATACGCAGTATTTT. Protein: CSARQSSGGPYTDTQYF.

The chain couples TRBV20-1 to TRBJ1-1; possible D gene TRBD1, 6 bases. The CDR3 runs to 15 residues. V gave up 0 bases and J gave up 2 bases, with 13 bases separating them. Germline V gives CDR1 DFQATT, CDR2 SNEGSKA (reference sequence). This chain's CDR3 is CSARESMDRNTEAFF. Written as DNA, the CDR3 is TGCAGTGCTAGAGAGTCTATGGACAGAAACACTGAAGCTTTCTTT.